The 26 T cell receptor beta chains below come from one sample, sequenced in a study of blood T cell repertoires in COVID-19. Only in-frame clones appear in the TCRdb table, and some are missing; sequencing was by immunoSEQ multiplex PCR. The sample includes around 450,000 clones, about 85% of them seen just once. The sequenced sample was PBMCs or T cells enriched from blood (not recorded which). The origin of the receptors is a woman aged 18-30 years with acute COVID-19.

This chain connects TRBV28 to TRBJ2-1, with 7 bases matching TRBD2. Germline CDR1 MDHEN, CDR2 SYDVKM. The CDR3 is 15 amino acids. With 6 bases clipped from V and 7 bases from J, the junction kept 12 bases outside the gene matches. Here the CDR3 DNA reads TGTGCCAGCAGCCCCCACAGCGGGAATGGGAATGAGCAGTTCTTC. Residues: CASSPHSGNGNEQFF.

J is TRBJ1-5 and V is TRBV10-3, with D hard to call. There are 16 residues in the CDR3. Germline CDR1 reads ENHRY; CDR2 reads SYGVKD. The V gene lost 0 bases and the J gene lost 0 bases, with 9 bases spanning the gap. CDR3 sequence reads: CAISESWRDSNQPQHF. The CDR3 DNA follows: TGTGCCATCAGTGAGTCCTGGAGGGATAGCAATCAGCCCCAGCATTTT.

CDR3 region: CASSQDSSAREQYF. CDR3 bases: TGTGCCAGCAGCCAAGATTCGAGCGCACGGGAGCAGTACTTC. This chain joins TRBV3-1 (or the pseudogene TRBV3-2) and TRBJ2-7; D is unclear. The V end was cut by 0 bases, the J end by 7 bases, with 13 bases between. This CDR3 comprises 14 residues. The germline V gene encodes CDR1 LGHDT and CDR2 YNNKEL (reference sequence).

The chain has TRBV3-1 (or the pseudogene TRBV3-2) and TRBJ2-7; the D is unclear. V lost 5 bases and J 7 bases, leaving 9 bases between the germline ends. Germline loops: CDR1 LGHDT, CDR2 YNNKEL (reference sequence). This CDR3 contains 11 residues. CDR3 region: CASSSLEEQYF. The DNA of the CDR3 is TGTGCCAGCAGCTCCCTTGAGGAGCAGTACTTC.

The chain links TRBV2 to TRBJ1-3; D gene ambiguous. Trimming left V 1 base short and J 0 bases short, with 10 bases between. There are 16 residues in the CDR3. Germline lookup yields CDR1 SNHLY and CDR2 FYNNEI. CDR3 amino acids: CASSEGPGFSGNTIYF. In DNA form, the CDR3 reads TGTGCCAGCAGTGAAGGTCCCGGGTTCTCTGGAAACACCATATATTTT.

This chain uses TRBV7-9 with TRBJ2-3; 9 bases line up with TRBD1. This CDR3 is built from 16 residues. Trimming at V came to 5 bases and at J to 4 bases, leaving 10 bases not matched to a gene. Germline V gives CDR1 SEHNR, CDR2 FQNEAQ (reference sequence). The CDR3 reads CASSTRTGEVPDTQYF. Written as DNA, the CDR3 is TGTGCCAGCAGCACCCGGACAGGGGAAGTCCCAGATACGCAGTATTTT.

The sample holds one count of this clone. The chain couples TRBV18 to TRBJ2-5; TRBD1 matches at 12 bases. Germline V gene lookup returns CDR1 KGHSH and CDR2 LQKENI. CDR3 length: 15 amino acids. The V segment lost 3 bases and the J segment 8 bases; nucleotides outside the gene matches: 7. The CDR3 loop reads CASSPTGQGAGTQYF. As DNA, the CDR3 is TGTGCCAGCTCACCGACGGGACAGGGGGCAGGAACCCAGTACTTC.

CDR3 bases: TGTGCCAGCAGCCAAGTGGGCGGGGGGCTTTCGATGAATGAGCAGTTCTTC. It encodes CASSQVGGGLSMNEQFF. The J gene is TRBJ2-1, the V gene TRBV3-1 (or the pseudogene TRBV3-2); 8 positions match TRBD2. Germline lookup yields CDR1 LGHDT and CDR2 YNNKEL (reference sequence). The junction had 12 bases not matched to a gene; V was cut back by 1 base and J by 7 bases. This CDR3 region has 17 residues.

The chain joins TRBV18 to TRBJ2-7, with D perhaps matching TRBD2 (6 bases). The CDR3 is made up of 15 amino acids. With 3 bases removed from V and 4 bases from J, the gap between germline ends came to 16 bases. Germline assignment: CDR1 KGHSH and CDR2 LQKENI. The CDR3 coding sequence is TGTGCCAGCTCACCCCAGCGGGTCCGGGATTACGAGCAGTACTTC. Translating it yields CASSPQRVRDYEQYF.

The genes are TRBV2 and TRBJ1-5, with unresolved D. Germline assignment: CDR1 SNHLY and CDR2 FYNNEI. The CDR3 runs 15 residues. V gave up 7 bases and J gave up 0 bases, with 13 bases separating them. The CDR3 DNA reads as TGTGCCAGCAACTGGGCAGCTTATAGCAATCAGCCCCAGCATTTT. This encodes CASNWAAYSNQPQHF.

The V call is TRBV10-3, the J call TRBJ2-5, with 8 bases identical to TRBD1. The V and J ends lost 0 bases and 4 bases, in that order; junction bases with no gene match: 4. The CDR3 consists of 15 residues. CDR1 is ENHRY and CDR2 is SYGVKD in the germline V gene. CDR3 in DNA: TGTGCCATCAGTGAGTCCCTGGACAGGGCAGAGACCCAGTACTTC. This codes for CAISESLDRAETQYF.

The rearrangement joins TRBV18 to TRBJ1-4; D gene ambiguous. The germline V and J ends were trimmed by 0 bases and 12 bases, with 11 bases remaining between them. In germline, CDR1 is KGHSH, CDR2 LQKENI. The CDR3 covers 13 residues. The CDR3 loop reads CASSPPHSGELFF. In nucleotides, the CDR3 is TGTGCCAGCTCACCACCCCACAGCGGAGAACTGTTTTTT.

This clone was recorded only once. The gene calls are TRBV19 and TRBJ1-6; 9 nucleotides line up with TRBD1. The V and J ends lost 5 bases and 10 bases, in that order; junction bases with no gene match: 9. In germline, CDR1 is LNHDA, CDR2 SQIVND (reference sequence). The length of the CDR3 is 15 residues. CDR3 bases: TGTGCCAGTAGTCTCGCCGGGACAGGGAACTCACCCCTCCACTTT. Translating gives CASSLAGTGNSPLHF.

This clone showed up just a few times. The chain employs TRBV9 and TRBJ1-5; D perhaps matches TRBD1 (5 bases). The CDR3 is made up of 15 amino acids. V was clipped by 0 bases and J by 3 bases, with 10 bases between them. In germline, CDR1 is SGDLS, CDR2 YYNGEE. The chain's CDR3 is CASSVDGRVNQPQHF. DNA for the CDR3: TGTGCCAGCAGCGTAGACGGCAGGGTCAATCAGCCCCAGCATTTT. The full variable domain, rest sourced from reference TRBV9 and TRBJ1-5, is DSGVTQTPKHLITATGQRVTLRCSPRSGDLSVYWYQQSLDQGLQFLIQYYNGEERAKGNILERFSAQQFPDLHSELNLSSLELGDSALYFCASSVDGRVNQPQHFGDGTRLSIL.

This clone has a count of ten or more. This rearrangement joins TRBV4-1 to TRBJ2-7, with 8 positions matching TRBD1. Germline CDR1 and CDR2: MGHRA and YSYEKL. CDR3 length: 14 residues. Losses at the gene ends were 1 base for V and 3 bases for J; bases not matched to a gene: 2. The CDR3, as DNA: TGCGCCAGCAGCCAAGCAACAGGGGGCTACGAGCAGTACTTC. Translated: CASSQATGGYEQYF.

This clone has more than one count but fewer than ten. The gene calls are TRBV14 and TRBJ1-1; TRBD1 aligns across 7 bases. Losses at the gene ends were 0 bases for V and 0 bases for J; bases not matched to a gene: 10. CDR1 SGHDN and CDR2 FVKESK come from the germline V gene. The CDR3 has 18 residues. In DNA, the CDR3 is TGTGCCAGCAGCCAAGAACCTAGTGGGACAGACATGAACACTGAAGCTTTCTTT. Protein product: CASSQEPSGTDMNTEAFF.

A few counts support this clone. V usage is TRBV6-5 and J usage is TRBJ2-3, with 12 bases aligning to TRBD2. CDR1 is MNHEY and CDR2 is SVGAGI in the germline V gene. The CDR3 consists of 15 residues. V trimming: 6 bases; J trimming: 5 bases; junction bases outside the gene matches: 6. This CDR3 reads CASRTTSGGGDTQYF. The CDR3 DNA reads TGTGCCAGCAGGACGACTAGCGGGGGAGGAGATACGCAGTATTTT.

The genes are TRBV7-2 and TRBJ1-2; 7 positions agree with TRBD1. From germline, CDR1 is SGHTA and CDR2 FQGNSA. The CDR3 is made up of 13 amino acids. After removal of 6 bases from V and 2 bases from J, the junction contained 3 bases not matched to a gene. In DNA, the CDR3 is TGTGCCAGCAGGGCGACAGGGAACTATGGCTACACCTTC. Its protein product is CASRATGNYGYTF.

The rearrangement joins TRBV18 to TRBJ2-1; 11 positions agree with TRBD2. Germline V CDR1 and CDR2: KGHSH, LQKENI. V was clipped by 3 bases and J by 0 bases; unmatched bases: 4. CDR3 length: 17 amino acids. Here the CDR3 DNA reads TGTGCCAGCTCACCGGGACTAGCGGCGAGCTCCTACAATGAGCAGTTCTTC. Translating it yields CASSPGLAASSYNEQFF.

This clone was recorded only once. CDR3 DNA sequence: TGTGCCAGCAGTACGCGCGGGAGCGAGACCCAGTACTTC. Translation: CASSTRGSETQYF. The chain recombines TRBV28 with TRBJ2-5; 7 bases are a match to TRBD2. This CDR3 is 13 amino acids long. Germline trimming cut 5 bases from V and 5 bases from J; bases unmatched to any gene: 5. Germline values: CDR1 MDHEN, CDR2 SYDVKM.

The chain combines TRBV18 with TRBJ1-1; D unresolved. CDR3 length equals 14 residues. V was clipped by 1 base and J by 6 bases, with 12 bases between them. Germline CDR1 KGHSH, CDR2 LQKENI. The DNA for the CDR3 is TGTGCCAGCTCACCACGGGCATTGAAAGCTGAAGCTTTCTTT. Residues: CASSPRALKAEAFF. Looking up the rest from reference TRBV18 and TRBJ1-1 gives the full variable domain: NAGVMQNPRHLVRRRGQEARLRCSPMKGHSHVYWYRQLPEEGLKFMVYLQKENIIDESGMPKERFSAEFPKEGPSILRIQQVVRGDSAAYFCASSPRALKAEAFFGQGTRLTVV.

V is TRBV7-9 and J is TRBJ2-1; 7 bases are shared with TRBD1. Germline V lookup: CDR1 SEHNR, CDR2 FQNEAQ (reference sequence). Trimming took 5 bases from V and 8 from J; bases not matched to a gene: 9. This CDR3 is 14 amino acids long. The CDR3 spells CASSLDRVRDEQFF. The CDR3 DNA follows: TGTGCCAGCAGCCTCGACAGGGTTCGGGATGAGCAGTTCTTC.

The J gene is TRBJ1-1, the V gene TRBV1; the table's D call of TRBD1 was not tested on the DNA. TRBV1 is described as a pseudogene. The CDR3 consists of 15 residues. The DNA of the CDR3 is TGCACCAGCAGCCAAGCCGGGACAGGGGAGGCTGAAGCTTTCTTT. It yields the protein CTSSQAGTGEAEAFF.

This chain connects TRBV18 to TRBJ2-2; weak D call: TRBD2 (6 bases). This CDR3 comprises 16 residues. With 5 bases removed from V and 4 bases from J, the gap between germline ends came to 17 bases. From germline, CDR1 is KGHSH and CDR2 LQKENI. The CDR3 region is CASSRAGTSFTGELFF. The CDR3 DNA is TGTGCCAGCTCAAGAGCAGGGACTTCGTTCACCGGGGAGCTGTTTTTT. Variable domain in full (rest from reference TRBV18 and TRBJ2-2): NAGVMQNPRHLVRRRGQEARLRCSPMKGHSHVYWYRQLPEEGLKFMVYLQKENIIDESGMPKERFSAEFPKEGPSILRIQQVVRGDSAAYFCASSRAGTSFTGELFFGEGSRLTVL.

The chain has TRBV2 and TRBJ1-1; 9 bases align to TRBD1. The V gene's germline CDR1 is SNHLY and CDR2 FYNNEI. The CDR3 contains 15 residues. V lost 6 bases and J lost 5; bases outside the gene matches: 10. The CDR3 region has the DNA TGTGCCAGCAGGAGACAGGGGGGAAGTGATACTGAAGCTTTCTTT. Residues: CASRRQGGSDTEAFF.

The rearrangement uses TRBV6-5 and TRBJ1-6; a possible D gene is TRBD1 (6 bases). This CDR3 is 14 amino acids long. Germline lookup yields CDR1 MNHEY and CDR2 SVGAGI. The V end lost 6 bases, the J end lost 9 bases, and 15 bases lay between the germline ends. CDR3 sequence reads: CASRPGAGVSPLHF. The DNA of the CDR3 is TGTGCCAGCAGGCCAGGGGCCGGGGTTTCACCCCTCCACTTT.